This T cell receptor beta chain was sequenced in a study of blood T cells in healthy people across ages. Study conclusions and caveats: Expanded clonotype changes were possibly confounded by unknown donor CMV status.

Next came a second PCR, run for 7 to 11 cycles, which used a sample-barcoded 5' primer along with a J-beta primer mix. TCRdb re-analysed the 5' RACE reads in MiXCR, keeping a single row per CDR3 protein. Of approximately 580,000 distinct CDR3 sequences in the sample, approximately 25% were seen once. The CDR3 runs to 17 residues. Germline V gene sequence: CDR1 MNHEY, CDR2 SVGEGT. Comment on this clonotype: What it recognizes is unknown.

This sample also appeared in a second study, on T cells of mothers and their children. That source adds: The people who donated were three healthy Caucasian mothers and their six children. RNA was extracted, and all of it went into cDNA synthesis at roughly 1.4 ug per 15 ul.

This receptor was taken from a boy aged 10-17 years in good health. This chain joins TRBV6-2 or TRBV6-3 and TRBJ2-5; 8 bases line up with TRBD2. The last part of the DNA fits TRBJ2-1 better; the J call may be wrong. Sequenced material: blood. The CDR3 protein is CASSYNRGGRLYNEQFF. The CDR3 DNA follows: TGTGCCAGCAGCTATAATCGGGGGGGCCGCCTATACAATGAGCAGTTCTTC.